These 30 T cell receptor beta chains came from one sample sequenced in a study of technical replicates of blood from a handful of donors. Data came from immunoSEQ multiplex PCR; TCRdb stores just in-frame clones and leaves some out. Here the sample spans about 70,000 clones, about 94% being singletons. The sample consisted of T cells isolated from PBMCs. The receptor source for this set is a human donor in good health.

In this sample, this clone turned up once. The chain joins TRBV6-5 to TRBJ2-1; tentative D call: TRBD2 (5 bases). Germline loops: CDR1 MNHEY, CDR2 SVGAGI. The length of the CDR3 is 16 residues. The V gene lost 3 bases and the J gene lost 0 bases, with 12 bases spanning the gap. In nucleotides, the CDR3 is TGTGCCAGCAGTTATTTGAGCACTAGCTCCTACAATGAGCAGTTCTTC. Amino acids: CASSYLSTSSYNEQFF.

The J gene is TRBJ1-3, the V gene TRBV6-1; D is possibly TRBD1 (6 bases). Trimming took off 2 bases at V and 0 bases at J, with 14 bases between the two ends. Germline assignment: CDR1 MNHNS and CDR2 SASEGT. CDR3 size: 17 residues. CDR3 sequence: CASSERGGPTSGNTIYF. The CDR3, as DNA: TGTGCCAGCAGTGAAAGGGGGGGACCGACCTCTGGAAACACCATATATTTT.

CDR3 nucleotides: TGTGCCAGCAGTCCAGGGAGGACTGAAGCTTTCTTT. Encoded protein: CASSPGRTEAFF. The rearrangement links TRBV14 to TRBJ1-1, with a possible D match to TRBD1 (5 bases). Germline V lookup: CDR1 SGHDN, CDR2 FVKESK. V was pared by 6 bases and J by 5 bases, with 10 bases between. The CDR3 has 12 residues.

The V gene is TRBV29-1, the J gene TRBJ1-5; 8 nucleotides line up with TRBD1. This CDR3 has 16 amino acids. Unmatched junction bases numbered 16, after V lost 6 bases and J lost 6 bases. The germline CDR1 and CDR2 sequences are SQVTM and ANQGSEA. CDR3 sequence (DNA): TGCAGCGTCGATAAGTCGATCAGGGGGCGTAGTCAGCCCCAGCATTTT. It specifies CSVDKSIRGRSQPQHF.

CDR3 nucleotides: TGTGCCAGCAGCGAGGGGGTGGGGGACACTGAAGCTTTCTTT. It encodes CASSEGVGDTEAFF. The rearrangement uses TRBV9 and TRBJ1-1; D is perhaps TRBD1 (6 bases). With 3 bases removed from V and 3 bases from J, the gap between germline ends came to 12 bases. The CDR3 consists of 14 residues. Germline loops: CDR1 SGDLS, CDR2 YYNGEE.

The chain couples TRBV30 to TRBJ1-1; 9 bases are a match to TRBD1. CDR1 and CDR2 from the germline V gene are GTSNPN and SVGIG (reference sequence). J gave up 6 bases and V 4 bases, and 9 bases lay outside the gene matches. The CDR3 totals 14 residues. CDR3 region: CAWTRQGGSPEAFF. As DNA, the CDR3 is TGTGCCTGGACCCGACAGGGGGGATCCCCTGAAGCTTTCTTT.

The chain uses TRBV10-3 and TRBJ1-5; 9 nucleotides agree with TRBD1. This CDR3 has 16 amino acids. V dropped 2 bases and J dropped 2; count of bases not matched to a gene: 4. Germline assignment: CDR1 ENHRY and CDR2 SYGVKD. CDR3 in DNA: TGTGCCATCAGTGAGACAGGGGGCGGGGGCAATCAGCCCCAGCATTTT. The encoded protein is CAISETGGGGNQPQHF.

V usage is TRBV13 and J usage is TRBJ1-3; 8 nucleotides match TRBD1. The CDR3 is made up of 15 amino acids. The ends lost 2 bases at V and 3 bases at J; junction bases unmatched: 3. Germline lookup yields CDR1 PRHDT and CDR2 FYEKMQ (reference sequence). This CDR3 reads CASSLRQGIGNTIYF. The CDR3 DNA reads TGTGCCAGCAGCTTACGACAGGGGATTGGAAACACCATATATTTT. Full variable domain (rest looked up from reference TRBV13 and TRBJ1-3): AAGVIQSPRHLIKEKRETATLKCYPIPRHDTVYWYQQGPGQDPQFLISFYEKMQSDKGSIPDRFSAQQFSDYHSELNMSSLELGDSALYFCASSLRQGIGNTIYFGEGSWLTVV.

The chain recombines TRBV5-1 with TRBJ2-3; 7 bases agree with TRBD2. V dropped 1 base and J dropped 2; count of bases not matched to a gene: 10. Germline assignment: CDR1 SGHRS and CDR2 YFSETQ. The CDR3 totals 17 residues. The CDR3 nucleotides read TGCGCCAGCAGCTTGAAAACTAGCGCCAGTATCACAGATACGCAGTATTTT. The encoded protein is CASSLKTSASITDTQYF. The variable domain in full, completed from reference TRBV5-1 and TRBJ2-3, reads KAGVTQTPRYLIKTRGQQVTLSCSPISGHRSVSWYQQTPGQGLQFLFEYFSETQRNKGNFPGRFSGRQFSNSRSEMNVSTLELGDSALYLCASSLKTSASITDTQYFGPGTRLTVL.

The chain links TRBV11-3 to TRBJ2-1; D uncertain. The CDR3 consists of 15 residues. With 5 bases removed from V and 0 bases from J, the gap between germline ends came to 11 bases. Per the germline V gene, CDR1 is SGHNT and CDR2 is YENEEA. CDR3 sequence (DNA): TGTGCCAGCAGCCCGAGGAAGAGCTCCTACAATGAGCAGTTCTTC. This sequence encodes CASSPRKSSYNEQFF.

The chain recombines TRBV5-1 with TRBJ2-6; the D gene is possibly TRBD2 (5 bases). Trimming left V 2 bases short and J 4 bases short, with 10 bases between. The CDR3 has 15 residues. Germline-derived CDR1 and CDR2 are SGHRS and YFSETQ. The CDR3 here is CASSFGSFGANVLTF. The CDR3 nucleotides are TGCGCCAGCAGCTTTGGGAGTTTCGGGGCCAACGTCCTGACTTTC. Looking up the rest from reference TRBV5-1 and TRBJ2-6 gives the full variable domain: KAGVTQTPRYLIKTRGQQVTLSCSPISGHRSVSWYQQTPGQGLQFLFEYFSETQRNKGNFPGRFSGRQFSNSRSEMNVSTLELGDSALYLCASSFGSFGANVLTFGAGSRLTVL.

The chain uses TRBV18 and TRBJ1-1, with a possible D match to TRBD1 (6 bases). The CDR3 is 14 amino acids. V lost 3 bases, J lost 4 bases, and 12 bases lay in between. Germline values: CDR1 KGHSH, CDR2 LQKENI. CDR3 coding DNA: TGTGCCAGCTCACCGAACAGGGAAATCACTGAAGCTTTCTTT. Translating gives CASSPNREITEAFF.

This clone was recorded once. The chain has TRBV11-3 and TRBJ2-2, with 14 bases that match TRBD2. The length of the CDR3 is 16 residues. CDR1 is SGHNT, CDR2 YENEEA, per germline. J was trimmed by 6 bases and V by 6 bases; bases with no gene match: 6. This CDR3 reads CASSSRLAGGPGELFF. The CDR3 DNA sequence: TGTGCCAGCAGTTCCAGACTAGCGGGAGGGCCCGGGGAGCTGTTTTTT.

In nucleotides, the CDR3 is TGTGCCAGCAGTCCTCTCAGGGGCACCGGGGAGCTGTTTTTT. Its translation: CASSPLRGTGELFF. V and J are TRBV6-1 and TRBJ2-2, with D maybe TRBD1 (6 bases). There are 14 residues in the CDR3. Germline CDR1 MNHNS, CDR2 SASEGT. V lost 5 bases, J lost 4 bases, and 11 bases lay in between.

The DNA of the CDR3 is TGTGCCAGCAGTGAAAGGACAGGGGGTAACACTGAAGCTTTCTTT. It codes for CASSERTGGNTEAFF. V and J are TRBV6-1 and TRBJ1-1; TRBD1 agrees at 10 bases. Germline V gene sequence: CDR1 MNHNS, CDR2 SASEGT. The trim removed 2 bases at V and 2 bases at J, leaving 2 bases unmatched. This CDR3 has 15 amino acids.

The chain is built from TRBV4-3 and TRBJ1-4; 9 bases agree with TRBD1. V trimming: 1 base; J trimming: 8 bases; junction bases outside the gene matches: 8. The germline V gene has CDR1 LGHNA and CDR2 YSLEER. The CDR3 has 16 residues. In nucleotides, the CDR3 is TGCGCCAGCAGCCAAGGGGACAGGGACTCAGGGGAAAAACTGTTTTTT. Encoded protein: CASSQGDRDSGEKLFF.

The chain uses TRBV10-3 and TRBJ2-6; 12 bases line up with TRBD1. The V and J ends lost 0 bases and 4 bases, in that order; junction bases with no gene match: 4. CDR3 length: 18 amino acids. Germline loops: CDR1 ENHRY, CDR2 SYGVKD. Here the CDR3 reads CAISESGQGASGANVLTF. Written as DNA, the CDR3 is TGTGCCATCAGTGAGTCGGGACAGGGGGCTTCGGGGGCCAACGTCCTGACTTTC.

The genes are TRBV11-2 and TRBJ2-1, with no clear D. The CDR3 contains 15 residues. Germline V gives CDR1 SGHAT, CDR2 FQNNGV. Trimming cost V 4 bases and J 0 bases, with 10 bases left between them. CDR3 nucleotide sequence: TGTGCCAGCAGCTCGGCGGTGAGCTCCTACAATGAGCAGTTCTTC. It specifies CASSSAVSSYNEQFF. Full variable domain (rest looked up from reference TRBV11-2 and TRBJ2-1): EAGVAQSPRYKIIEKRQSVAFWCNPISGHATLYWYQQILGQGPKLLIQFQNNGVVDDSQLPKDRFSAERLKGVDSTLKIQPAKLEDSAVYLCASSSAVSSYNEQFFGPGTRLTVL.

The rearrangement uses TRBV5-1 and TRBJ2-3, with TRBD2 identical over 7 bases. Germline assignment: CDR1 SGHRS and CDR2 YFSETQ. The length of the CDR3 is 16 residues. V trimming: 0 bases; J trimming: 0 bases; junction bases outside the gene matches: 4. The CDR3 nucleotides are TGCGCCAGCAGCTTGGTTAGTAGCGGGAGCACAGATACGCAGTATTTT. It specifies CASSLVSSGSTDTQYF.

This chain joins TRBV6-4 and TRBJ2-7, with a possible D match to TRBD2 (6 bases). The germline gives CDR1 MRHNA, CDR2 SNTAGT. Trimming cost V 2 bases and J 3 bases, with 17 bases left between them. CDR3 length: 16 residues. This chain's CDR3 is CASSDGGLATYYEQYF. The CDR3 coding sequence is TGTGCCAGCAGTGACGGGGGTCTAGCGACCTACTACGAGCAGTACTTC.

The table lists this clone with a count of one. The chain is built from TRBV7-9 and TRBJ1-4; weak D call: TRBD1 (6 bases). Germline V lookup: CDR1 SEHNR, CDR2 FQNEAQ (reference sequence). This CDR3 is 14 amino acids long. The V end was cut by 5 bases, the J end by 8 bases, with 15 bases between. The CDR3 DNA follows: TGTGCCAGCAGCGACGCAGGGGAACGGGAAAAACTGTTTTTT. Its protein is CASSDAGEREKLFF. Complete variable domain (other parts from reference TRBV7-9 and TRBJ1-4): DTGVSQNPRHKITKRGQNVTFRCDPISEHNRLYWYRQTLGQGPEFLTYFQNEAQLEKSRLLSDRFSAERPKGSFSTLEIQRTEQGDSAMYLCASSDAGEREKLFFGSGTQLSVL.

CDR3 sequence: CASSLLGLDSYNEQFF. CDR3 DNA: TGTGCCAGCAGCTTGCTAGGTCTAGACTCCTACAATGAGCAGTTCTTC. The chain carries TRBV5-6 and TRBJ2-1; D is unresolved. The CDR3 extends over 16 amino acids. CDR1 and CDR2 from the germline V gene are SGHDT and YYEEEE. The V and J ends lost 1 base and 0 bases respectively, with 11 bases between them.

The chain couples TRBV29-1 to TRBJ1-3; D might be TRBD1 (6 bases). The germline CDR1 and CDR2 sequences are SQVTM and ANQGSEA. The CDR3 runs to 18 residues. V dropped 8 bases and J dropped 0 bases, with 26 bases sitting between them. The CDR3 spells CSWLSTGLLILSGNTIYF. CDR3 sequence (DNA): TGCAGCTGGCTTTCGACAGGCCTACTGATTCTCTCTGGAAACACCATATATTTT.

V and J are TRBV7-3 and TRBJ2-1, with D possibly TRBD2 on 5 matching bases. V lost 3 bases and J lost 2, with 11 bases in between. Germline loops: CDR1 SGHTA, CDR2 FQGTGA. The CDR3 sequence is 15 residues long. CDR3 sequence reads: CASSFSSGTYNEQFF. The CDR3 DNA sequence: TGTGCCAGCAGCTTTTCAAGCGGTACCTACAATGAGCAGTTCTTC.

This chain links TRBV6-5 with TRBJ1-4; D may be TRBD1 (6 bases). The germline V gene has CDR1 MNHEY and CDR2 SVGAGI. This CDR3 contains 15 residues. The V gene lost 6 bases and the J gene lost 1 base, with 12 bases spanning the gap. The DNA of the CDR3 is TGTGCCAGCAGCCGAGGGGGGGAAACTAATGAAAAACTGTTTTTT. The encoded protein is CASSRGGETNEKLFF.

The CDR3 DNA reads TGTGCCAGCAGCCTCCCAGAGGGAATGAGGACGAACACTGAAGCTTTCTTT. It yields the protein CASSLPEGMRTNTEAFF. The chain joins TRBV7-6 to TRBJ1-1; D uncertain. Trimming removed 5 bases at V and 1 base at J, with 20 bases between. The germline CDR1 and CDR2 sequences are SGHVS and FNYEAQ. This CDR3 comprises 17 residues.

This clone was counted once. This chain links TRBV5-1 with TRBJ2-3; D not resolved. The CDR3 extends over 14 amino acids. V lost 0 bases and J 2 bases, leaving 7 bases between the germline ends. Germline V gives CDR1 SGHRS, CDR2 YFSETQ. For the CDR3, the DNA is TGCGCCAGCAGCTTGGTGAGACTCACAGATACGCAGTATTTT. Translating gives CASSLVRLTDTQYF.

The gene calls are TRBV30 and TRBJ2-5; tentatively, D is TRBD2 (5 bases). Trimming took off 0 bases at V and 11 bases at J, with 10 bases between the two ends. CDR1 and CDR2 (germline): GTSNPN, SVGIG (reference sequence). CDR3 size: 11 residues. CDR3 sequence (DNA): TGTGCCTGGAGTGTATCTGGGAGTCAGTACTTC. Its translation: CAWSVSGSQYF.

This chain joins TRBV7-3 and TRBJ2-1, with a weak D call TRBD2 (6 bases). Trimming took 4 bases from V and 4 from J, leaving 8 bases between them. Per the germline V gene, CDR1 is SGHTA and CDR2 is FQGTGA. The CDR3 runs to 13 residues. CDR3 in DNA: TGTGCCAGCAGCTCGGGACTTTACAATGAGCAGTTCTTC. Its translation is CASSSGLYNEQFF.

The rearrangement links TRBV19 to TRBJ2-5; 10 bases match TRBD2. The CDR3 has 17 amino acids. Per germline, CDR1 LNHDA and CDR2 SQIVND (reference sequence). V was pared by 1 base and J by 4 bases, with 9 bases of the junction left unmatched. CDR3 bases: TGTGCCAGTAGTATAGCGGCTCCTAGCGGGAGCTCAGAGACCCAGTACTTC. It yields the protein CASSIAAPSGSSETQYF.